The 21 T cell receptor beta chains presented below share a single source sample, sequenced in a study of blood T cell repertoires in COVID-19. Sequencing used immunoSEQ multiplex PCR; TCRdb keeps in-frame clones, though not all of them. The sample gives 400,000 to 450,000 clones, 86% of which show up once; more than 1.4% is in the top ten. The sequenced sample consisted of peripheral blood. The receptors originated from a woman between 25 and 40 years old with active or convalescent COVID-19.

The chain couples TRBV28 to TRBJ1-4, with 9 bases that match TRBD1. Germline assignment: CDR1 MDHEN and CDR2 SYDVKM. This CDR3 comprises 15 residues. The junction had 11 bases not matched to a gene; V was cut back by 7 bases and J by 8 bases. In DNA, the CDR3 is TGTGCCAGCACCCCAACGACAGGGGGAAACGAAAAACTGTTTTTT. This translates into CASTPTTGGNEKLFF.

V is TRBV18 and J is TRBJ1-1; D might be TRBD1 (6 bases). CDR1 KGHSH and CDR2 LQKENI come from the germline V gene. CDR3 length: 13 residues. Trimming cost V 2 bases and J 7 bases, with 11 bases left between them. The CDR3 nucleotides are TGTGCCAGCTCACCAACCCAGGGGAATGAAGCTTTCTTT. The encoded protein is CASSPTQGNEAFF.

V is TRBV2 and J is TRBJ2-1; the D gene is possibly TRBD1 (6 bases). Germline loops: CDR1 SNHLY, CDR2 FYNNEI. The CDR3 is 15 residues long. The V gene lost 0 bases and the J gene lost 6 bases, with 12 bases spanning the gap. CDR3 sequence: CASSEAAGVVNEQFF. Here the CDR3 DNA reads TGTGCCAGCAGTGAAGCAGCAGGGGTAGTCAATGAGCAGTTCTTC.

The CDR3 coding sequence is TGCGCCAGCAGCTTTAGCGGGGACAACACCGGGGAGCTGTTTTTT. It yields the protein CASSFSGDNTGELFF. This chain links TRBV5-1 with TRBJ2-2; 8 bases map to TRBD2. The germline V gene encodes CDR1 SGHRS and CDR2 YFSETQ. This CDR3 region has 15 residues. V lost 2 bases to trimming and J lost 2 bases; unmatched junction nucleotides: 2.

J is TRBJ1-1 and V is TRBV19; TRBD1 agrees at 10 bases. The germline V gene encodes CDR1 LNHDA and CDR2 SQIVND (reference sequence). Losses at the gene ends were 4 bases for V and 1 base for J; bases not matched to a gene: 3. The CDR3 is made up of 15 amino acids. CDR3: CASSTRTGGNTEAFF. CDR3 nucleotides: TGTGCCAGTAGTACGAGGACAGGGGGGAACACTGAAGCTTTCTTT.

The V call is TRBV6-1, the J call TRBJ2-2, with 14 bases matching TRBD2. The CDR3 loop spans 16 amino acids. The V segment lost 4 bases and the J segment 6 bases; nucleotides outside the gene matches: 4. Germline lookup yields CDR1 MNHNS and CDR2 SASEGT. The CDR3 region is CASSAGLAGASGELFF. The CDR3 coding sequence is TGTGCCAGCAGTGCGGGACTAGCGGGAGCGTCCGGGGAGCTGTTTTTT.

The chain couples TRBV18 to TRBJ2-7; no definite D call. V was cut by 2 bases and J by 8 bases, with 13 bases left in between. Germline CDR1 reads KGHSH; CDR2 reads LQKENI. This CDR3 spans 13 amino acids. CDR3 amino acids: CASSPTDGGKQYF. In DNA, the CDR3 is TGTGCCAGCTCACCAACTGATGGCGGCAAGCAGTACTTC.

The V gene is TRBV11-2, the J gene TRBJ1-1, with TRBD1 matching over 7 bases. The germline CDR1 and CDR2 sequences are SGHAT and FQNNGV. V dropped 4 bases and J dropped 8; count of bases not matched to a gene: 7. This CDR3 contains 13 residues. The CDR3 loop is CASSSSPTGEAFF. As DNA, the CDR3 is TGTGCCAGCAGCTCGAGCCCGACAGGGGAAGCTTTCTTT.

The gene calls are TRBV4-2 and TRBJ2-7; 11 bases match TRBD2. The length of the CDR3 is 16 residues. CDR1 and CDR2 (germline): LGHNA, YNFKEQ. V shed 0 bases and J 3 bases; nucleotides not matched to a gene: 4. Here the CDR3 DNA reads TGTGCCAGCAGCCAAGATCTAGCGGGGGGTTACTACGAGCAGTACTTC. Translation gives CASSQDLAGGYYEQYF.

This sequence joins TRBV20-1 and TRBJ2-5; tentatively, D is TRBD1 or TRBD2 (6 bases each). Germline CDR1 reads DFQATT; CDR2 reads SNEGSKA (reference sequence). V shed 3 bases and J shed 1 base, with 24 bases lying between them. The length of the CDR3 is 18 residues. The CDR3 is CSASGGGGSGSGQETQYF. The DNA for the CDR3 is TGCAGTGCTAGTGGGGGCGGCGGTTCCGGGAGCGGCCAAGAGACCCAGTACTTC.

The chain couples TRBV6-4 to TRBJ1-5; no reliable D call. Trimming pared 6 bases from V and 1 base from J, leaving 10 bases between. The length of the CDR3 is 14 residues. In germline, CDR1 is MRHNA, CDR2 SNTAGT. CDR3 in DNA: TGTGCCAGCAGCCCCGACTGGAGCAATCAGCCCCAGCATTTT. Encoded protein: CASSPDWSNQPQHF.

V usage is TRBV10-1 and J usage is TRBJ1-2; a weak D match, TRBD1 (6 bases). Germline lookup yields CDR1 WNHNN and CDR2 SYGVQD (reference sequence). V lost 6 bases to trimming and J lost 2 bases, with 13 bases between them. There are 14 residues in the CDR3. As DNA, the CDR3 is TGCGCCAGCAGCCCGGGACAATCAAACTATGGCTACACCTTC. It encodes CASSPGQSNYGYTF.

The V gene is TRBV5-4, the J gene TRBJ1-3; 7 bases agree with TRBD1. CDR1 and CDR2 (germline): SGHNT, YYREEE (reference sequence). The length of the CDR3 is 15 residues. With V trimmed by 5 bases and J by 8 bases, 13 bases remained unmatched. The CDR3 sequence: CASRNLDREEDTIYF. CDR3 DNA: TGTGCCAGCAGGAACTTAGACAGGGAGGAGGACACCATATATTTT.

V usage is TRBV19 and J usage is TRBJ1-2; no reliable D call. This CDR3 contains 13 residues. Trimming removed 5 bases at V and 6 bases at J, with 13 bases between. Per the germline V gene, CDR1 is LNHDA and CDR2 is SQIVND (reference sequence). DNA for the CDR3: TGTGCCAGTAGTCTTGAGGGTATTAATGGCTACACCTTC. Protein sequence: CASSLEGINGYTF.

The count of this clone is one. The chain has TRBV3-1 (or the pseudogene TRBV3-2) and TRBJ1-1, with D perhaps matching TRBD1 (6 bases). The CDR3 length is 15 residues. Germline CDR1 LGHDT, CDR2 YNNKEL (reference sequence). V lost 4 bases and J lost 6, with 18 bases in between. The CDR3 reads CASSRGWQGSPEAFF. CDR3 nucleotides: TGTGCCAGCAGCCGAGGATGGCAGGGGTCCCCTGAAGCTTTCTTT.

The J gene is TRBJ1-6, the V gene TRBV6-5; tentative D call: TRBD1 (5 bases). Germline assignment: CDR1 MNHEY and CDR2 SVGAGI. Trimming took off 8 bases at V and 4 bases at J, with 6 bases between the two ends. The CDR3 consists of 12 residues. CDR3 DNA: TGTGCCAGCGGGGGGTATAATTCACCCCTCCACTTT. It encodes CASGGYNSPLHF.

The chain has TRBV5-1 and TRBJ1-4; the match to TRBD1 covers 12 bases. The CDR3 has 16 residues. Germline V gives CDR1 SGHRS, CDR2 YFSETQ. V shed 5 bases, J shed 6 bases, and the junction held 8 bases outside the gene matches. The CDR3 nucleotides are TGCGCCAGCAGTCCCGGGACAGGGGGCGCATATGAAAAACTGTTTTTT. It specifies CASSPGTGGAYEKLFF. Using reference TRBV5-1 and TRBJ1-4 for the parts outside the CDR3, the full variable domain is KAGVTQTPRYLIKTRGQQVTLSCSPISGHRSVSWYQQTPGQGLQFLFEYFSETQRNKGNFPGRFSGRQFSNSRSEMNVSTLELGDSALYLCASSPGTGGAYEKLFFGSGTQLSVL.

In DNA, the CDR3 is TGTGCCAGCAGTGAATTGACCAGGGCGCATGGCTACACCTTC. Translating it yields CASSELTRAHGYTF. The rearrangement uses TRBV25-1 and TRBJ1-2; tentatively, D is TRBD1 (5 bases). Germline CDR1 and CDR2: MGHDK and SYGVNS. This CDR3 is 14 amino acids long. V was clipped by 1 base and J by 6 bases, with 12 bases between them.

The chain uses TRBV29-1 and TRBJ2-1, with 13 bases matching TRBD2. The CDR3 is 16 residues long. The germline CDR1 and CDR2 sequences are SQVTM and ANQGSEA. Trimming at V came to 6 bases and at J to 6 bases, leaving 11 bases not matched to a gene. DNA of the CDR3: TGCAGCGTCCTATCCTGGACTAGCGGGAGTTCCAATGAGCAGTTCTTC. Its translation: CSVLSWTSGSSNEQFF.

The chain links TRBV13 to TRBJ2-2; D might be TRBD2 (6 bases). Germline lookup yields CDR1 PRHDT and CDR2 FYEKMQ (reference sequence). Trimming left V 7 bases short and J 1 base short, with 13 bases between. This CDR3 has 15 residues. The CDR3 spells CASNPEGQNTGELFF. DNA of the CDR3: TGTGCCAGCAACCCGGAGGGGCAGAACACCGGGGAGCTGTTTTTT.

V is TRBV25-1 and J is TRBJ1-4; TRBD1 matches 9 bases. V trimming: 6 bases; J trimming: 10 bases; junction bases outside the gene matches: 3. The CDR3 runs 12 residues. The germline V gene encodes CDR1 MGHDK and CDR2 SYGVNS. The CDR3 coding sequence is TGTGCCAGCAGGACAGGGGGGGGAAAACTGTTTTTT. Translation gives CASRTGGGKLFF.